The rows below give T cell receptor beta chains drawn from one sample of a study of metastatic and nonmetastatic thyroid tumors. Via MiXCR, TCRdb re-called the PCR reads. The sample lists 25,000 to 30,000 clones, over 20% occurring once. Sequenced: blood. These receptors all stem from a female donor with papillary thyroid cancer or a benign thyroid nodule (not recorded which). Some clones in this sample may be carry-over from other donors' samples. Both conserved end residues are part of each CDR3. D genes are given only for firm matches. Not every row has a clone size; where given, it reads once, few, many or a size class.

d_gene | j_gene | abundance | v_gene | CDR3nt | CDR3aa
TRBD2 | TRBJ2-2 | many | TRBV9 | TGTGCCAGCAGCTCTAGCGGGAGGGGCACCGGGGAGCTGTTTTTT | CASSSSGRGTGELFF
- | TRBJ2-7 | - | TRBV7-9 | TGTGCCAACAGCTCCTCCGGGACCCACTACGAGCAGTACTTC | CANSSSGTHYEQYF
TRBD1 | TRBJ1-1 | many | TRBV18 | TGTGCCAGCTCCCAAAACAGGGGGGAACAGGAAGCTTTCTTT | CASSQNRGEQEAFF
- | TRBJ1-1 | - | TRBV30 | TGTTCCTGGAGTGGCTGGGTGGGGGACACTGAAGCTTTCTTT | CSWSGWVGDTEAFF
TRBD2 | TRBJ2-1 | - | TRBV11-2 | TGTGCCAGCAGCCCCCTAGCGGGAGTATCTAATGAGCAGTTCTTC | CASSPLAGVSNEQFF
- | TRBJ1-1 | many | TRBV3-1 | TGTGCCAGCAGCAAAAGGGGGGAGACTGAAGCTTTCTTT | CASSKRGETEAFF
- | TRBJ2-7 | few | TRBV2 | TGTGCCAGCAGTGAAGAAGATCAGGCGGCCTACGAGCAGTACTTC | CASSEEDQAAYEQYF
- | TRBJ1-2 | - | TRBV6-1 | TGTGCCAGCAGTGAAAATTACCGGGGTATCTTCCCTATTGGCTACACCTTC | CASSENYRGIFPIGYTF
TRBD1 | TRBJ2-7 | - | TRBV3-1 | TGTGTCAGCGTGAAGGGACAGACAGGCTACGAGCAGTACTTC | CVSVKGQTGYEQYF
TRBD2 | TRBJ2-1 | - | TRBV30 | TGTGCCTGGAATCTGGAGGCTAGCGGAAACAATGAGCAGTTCTTC | CAWNLEASGNNEQFF
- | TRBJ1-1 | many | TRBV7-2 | TGTGCCAGCAGCTTCGGACAGCTAAACACTGAAGCTTTCTTT | CASSFGQLNTEAFF
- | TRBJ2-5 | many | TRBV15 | TGTGCCACCAGCAGAGCCCCCCAAGAGACCCAGTACTTC | CATSRAPQETQYF
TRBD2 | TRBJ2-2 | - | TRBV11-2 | TGTGCCAGCAGCTCGATTAGCGGGAGGGTGATCGGGGAGCTGTTTTTT | CASSSISGRVIGELFF
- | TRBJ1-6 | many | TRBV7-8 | TGTGCCGCCTCCCAGAGGCAGGGAGGCAATCCAAAAAATTCACCCCTCCACTTT | CAASQRQGGNPKNSPLHF
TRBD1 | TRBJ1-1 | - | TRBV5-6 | TGTGCCAGCAGTACTGACAGGGTCACTGAAGCTTTCTTT | CASSTDRVTEAFF
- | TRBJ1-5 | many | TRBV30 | TGTGCCTGGGACCACAATCGGGGACAGCCCCAGCATTTT | CAWDHNRGQPQHF
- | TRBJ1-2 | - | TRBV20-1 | TGCAGTGCTAGGGGCAGGGGTTTTGGCTACACCTTC | CSARGRGFGYTF
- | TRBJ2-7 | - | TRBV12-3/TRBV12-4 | TGTGCCAGCAGATCGGACCTTAGGGGTGAGCAGTACTTC | CASRSDLRGEQYF
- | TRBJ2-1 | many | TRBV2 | TGTGCCAGCAGTGCGGACACCCCATTCTACAATGAGCAGTTCTTC | CASSADTPFYNEQFF
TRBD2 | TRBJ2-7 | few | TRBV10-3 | TGTGCCATCAAGAGTACTAGCGGGAGATACGAGCAGTACTTC | CAIKSTSGRYEQYF
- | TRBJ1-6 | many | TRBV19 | TGTGCCAGTAGTTCCCTCTCAACCACAGGGCAGCGGTCACCCCTCCACTTT | CASSSLSTTGQRSPLHF
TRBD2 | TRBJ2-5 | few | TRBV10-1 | TGCGCCAGCAGTGAGGGACTAGCGGGATACTCGCAAGAGACCCAGTACTTC | CASSEGLAGYSQETQYF
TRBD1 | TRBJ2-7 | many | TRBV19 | TGTGCCAGTAGTCCGACGGGACAGGGTCCCTACGAGCAGTACTTC | CASSPTGQGPYEQYF
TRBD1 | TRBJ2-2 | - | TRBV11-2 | TGTGCCAGCAGCCCAAATCAGGGGGCCGGGGAGCTGTTTTTT | CASSPNQGAGELFF
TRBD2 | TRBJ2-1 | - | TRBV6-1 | TGTGCCAGCAGTGTAACAACTAGCGGGAGGGCCTATGAGCAGTTCTTC | CASSVTTSGRAYEQFF
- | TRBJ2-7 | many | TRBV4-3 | TGCGCCAGCAGCCAAGATTGGGGTGGCTACGAGCAGTACTTC | CASSQDWGGYEQYF
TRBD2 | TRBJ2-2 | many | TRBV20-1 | TGCAGGGGCGGTATCCACACCGGGACTAGCGGGAGTGGGTCCGGGGAGCTGTTTTTT | CRGGIHTGTSGSGSGELFF
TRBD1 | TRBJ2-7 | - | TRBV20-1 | TGCAGTGCCGTATACAGGGGAAAGGGATACGAGCAGTGCTTC | CSAVYRGKGYEQCF
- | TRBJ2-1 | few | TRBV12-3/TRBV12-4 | TGTGCCATCAGTCCGCTCGGGGGCAATGAGCATTTCTTC | CAISPLGGNEHFF
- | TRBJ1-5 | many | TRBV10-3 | TGTGCCATCAGTGAAGGCCGTGGCAATCAGCCCCAGCATTTT | CAISEGRGNQPQHF
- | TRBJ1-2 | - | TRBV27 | TGTGCCAGCAGTTTATTCCCGATCCGCGGGGGGGTTGGTTATGGCTACACCTTC | CASSLFPIRGGVGYGYTF
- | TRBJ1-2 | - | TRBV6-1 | TGTGCCATCAAGGGGTCCTATGTCTACACCTTC | CAIKGSYVYTF
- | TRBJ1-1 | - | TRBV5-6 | TGTGCCAGCAGCACCCCCAGGGGATGGACTTTCTTT | CASSTPRGWTFF
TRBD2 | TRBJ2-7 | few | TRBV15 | TGTGCCACCAGCCCCGGGACTAGCGCGTACGAGCAGTACTTC | CATSPGTSAYEQYF
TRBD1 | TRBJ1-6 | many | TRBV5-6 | TGTGCCAGCAGCCCTGGGACAGCTTGGGATTCACCCCTCCACTTT | CASSPGTAWDSPLHF
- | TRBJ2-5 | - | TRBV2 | TGTGCCAGCACGGGGTGGGGAGAGACCCAGTACTTC | CASTGWGETQYF
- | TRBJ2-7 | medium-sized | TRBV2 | TGTGCCAGCAATTGGGTTGGCTCCTACGAGCAGTACTTC | CASNWVGSYEQYF
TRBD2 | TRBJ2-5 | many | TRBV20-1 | TGCAGTGCTAGGGGGACTAGCGGGAGCAGGGAGACCCAGTACTTC | CSARGTSGSRETQYF
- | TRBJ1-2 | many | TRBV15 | TGTGCCACCAGCACTCAAGGGACATCCTATGGCTACACCTTC | CATSTQGTSYGYTF
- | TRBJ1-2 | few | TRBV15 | TGTGCCACCAGCAGGGAGGGGATACAGGGCGCTTTGGTTGGCTACACCTTC | CATSREGIQGALVGYTF
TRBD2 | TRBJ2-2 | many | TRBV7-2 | TGTGCCAGCAGCCGTGCCCGGCGGCTAGCGGGTGACACCGGGGAGCTGTTTTTT | CASSRARRLAGDTGELFF
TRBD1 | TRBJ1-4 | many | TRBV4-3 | TGCGCCAGCAGCCCCCGGGTCCCGACAGGGGGCATAGTGACTAATGAAAAACTGTTTTTT | CASSPRVPTGGIVTNEKLFF
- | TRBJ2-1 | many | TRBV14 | TGTGCCAGCAGCCTCCCGGGAAATAGCTCCTACAATGAGCAGTTCTTC | CASSLPGNSSYNEQFF
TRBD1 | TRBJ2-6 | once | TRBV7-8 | TGTGCCAGCAGCTTGGCAGGGGGCCTCCACTCTGGGGCCAACGTCCTTACTTTC | CASSLAGGLHSGANVLTF
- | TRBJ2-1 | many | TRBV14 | TGTGCCAGCCGCACTAGCAGATATAAGCTTGGAGGTGAGGGCTCCTACAATGAGCAGTTCTTC | CASRTSRYKLGGEGSYNEQFF
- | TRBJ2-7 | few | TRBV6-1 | TGTGCCAGCAGTGAAGTGGGCAAGGGTGGGCAGTACTTC | CASSEVGKGGQYF
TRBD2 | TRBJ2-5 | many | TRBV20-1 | TGCAGTGCTAGAGAGGGACTAGCGGGAGGGTTGGGAGAGACCCAGTACTTC | CSAREGLAGGLGETQYF
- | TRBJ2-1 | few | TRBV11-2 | TGTGCCAGCAGCTTAGGTCTACAACCTTCCAATGAGCAGTTCTTC | CASSLGLQPSNEQFF
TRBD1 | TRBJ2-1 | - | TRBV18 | TGTGCCAGCTCACCACTCGGACAGGGTAGGGGTGAGCAGTTCTTC | CASSPLGQGRGEQFF
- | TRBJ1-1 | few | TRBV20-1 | TGCAGTGCGGTGGACACCTTGAACACTGAAGCTTTCTTT | CSAVDTLNTEAFF